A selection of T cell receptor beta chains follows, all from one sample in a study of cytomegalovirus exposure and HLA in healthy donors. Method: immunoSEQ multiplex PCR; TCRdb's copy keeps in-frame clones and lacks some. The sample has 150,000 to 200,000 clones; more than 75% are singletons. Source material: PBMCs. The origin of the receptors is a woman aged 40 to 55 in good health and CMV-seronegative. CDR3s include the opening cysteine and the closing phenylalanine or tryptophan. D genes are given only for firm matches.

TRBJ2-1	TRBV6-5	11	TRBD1	TGTGCCAGCACGACAGGGGATGAGCAGTTCTTC	CASTTGDEQFF
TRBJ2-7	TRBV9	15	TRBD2	TGTGCCAGCAGCCCAAGGACTAGCGGAACCTACGAGCAGTACTTC	CASSPRTSGTYEQYF
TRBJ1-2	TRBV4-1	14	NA	TGCGCCAGCAGCCAACACAAGGGGCCCTATGGCTACACCTTC	CASSQHKGPYGYTF
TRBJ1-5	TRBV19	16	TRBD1	TGTGCCAGTAGTACGACCCAGGGGGTTCCCAATCAGCCCCAGCATTTT	CASSTTQGVPNQPQHF
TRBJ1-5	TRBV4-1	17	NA	TGCGCCAGCAGCCAAGGACCGCAGCGGGGGGAAGGTCAGCCCCAGCATTTT	CASSQGPQRGEGQPQHF
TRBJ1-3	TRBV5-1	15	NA	TGCGCCAGCAGCTCACTACAGGGATCTGGAAACACCATATATTTT	CASSSLQGSGNTIYF
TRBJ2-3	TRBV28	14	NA	TGTGCCAGCAGTTTAGTCCAGGGCTCAGGGACGCAGTATTTT	CASSLVQGSGTQYF
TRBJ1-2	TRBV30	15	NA	TGTGCCTGGACCGGAGTGGGGGGCCCGGGGGGTGGCTACACCTTC	CAWTGVGGPGGGYTF
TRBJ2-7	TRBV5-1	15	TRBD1	TGCGCCAGCAGCACCCGACAGGGTGGACAGAACGAGCAGTACTTC	CASSTRQGGQNEQYF
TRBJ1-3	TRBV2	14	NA	TGTGCCAGCACAAGGGGGATCCCTGGAAACACCATATATTTT	CASTRGIPGNTIYF
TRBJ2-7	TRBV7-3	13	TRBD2	TGTGCCAGCAGCTCGGGACTAGCGGGCGAGCAGTACTTC	CASSSGLAGEQYF
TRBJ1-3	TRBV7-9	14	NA	TGTGCCAGCAGCTTCCTCTTGGAGAGAAACACCATATATTTT	CASSFLLERNTIYF
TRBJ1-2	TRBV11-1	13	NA	TGTGCCAGCAGCTTAGCAGGGGGCTATGGCTACACCTTC	CASSLAGGYGYTF
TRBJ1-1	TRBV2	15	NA	TGTGCCAGCAGTGATGTTAGCAGGGTGGCCACTGAAGCTTTCTTT	CASSDVSRVATEAFF
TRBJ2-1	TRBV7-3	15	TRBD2	TGTGCCAGCAGCTCGACAAGCGGGGGCTACAATGAGCAGTTCTTC	CASSSTSGGYNEQFF
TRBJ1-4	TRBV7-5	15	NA	TGTGCCAGAAGCCCTACGGGGTCGGGAGGTGAAAAACTGTTTTTT	CARSPTGSGGEKLFF
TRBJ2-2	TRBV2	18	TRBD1	TGTGCCAGCAGTGAAGCGCTTTGGGACAGGACCTCCACCGGGGAGCTGTTTTTT	CASSEALWDRTSTGELFF
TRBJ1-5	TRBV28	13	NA	TGTGCCAGCAGTCCGTGGGGGGGTCAGCCCCAGCATTTT	CASSPWGGQPQHF
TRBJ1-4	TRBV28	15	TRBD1	TGTGCCAGCAGTTTTCCAGGGGGAGCGAGTGAAAAACTGTTTTTT	CASSFPGGASEKLFF
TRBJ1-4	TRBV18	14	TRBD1	TGTGCCAGCTCACCATTCGGACAGGAGGAAAAACTGTTTTTT	CASSPFGQEEKLFF
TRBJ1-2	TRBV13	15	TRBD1	TGTGCCAGCAGCCCCCGACAGGGGGGTTTCTATGGCTACACCTTC	CASSPRQGGFYGYTF
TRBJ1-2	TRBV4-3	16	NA	TGCGCCAGCAGCCAAGTGCGGTGGCAGGGGAACTATGGCTACACCTTC	CASSQVRWQGNYGYTF
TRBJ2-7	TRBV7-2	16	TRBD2	TGTGCCAGCACCCCCAACGGGCGGGGGGGGGCCGACGAGCAGTACTTC	CASTPNGRGGADEQYF